This TCR beta chain was sequenced during a study of blood T cell repertoires in COVID-19. Sequencing was performed with immunoSEQ multiplex PCR; in TCRdb, only in-frame clones are kept and a portion is missing. The sample consists of 200,000 to 250,000 clones, roughly 80% of them appearing once. The length of the CDR3 is 16 residues. Deletions cut 1 base from V and 9 bases from J, with 19 bases between. Germline V gives CDR1 SGHAT, CDR2 FQNNGV. The chain recombines TRBV11-2 with TRBJ2-1; possibly TRBD1 for D (5 bases). Sequenced sample: peripheral blood. The TCR sequence derives from a woman older than 75 with active or convalescent COVID-19. The DNA of the CDR3 is TGTGCCAGCAGCTTAGTGGTTTTGCCAGGGAACAGTGAGCAGTTCTTC. Residues: CASSLVVLPGNSEQFF.